A single sample is the source of the 16 T cell receptor beta chains below, sequenced in a study of technical replicates of blood from a few donors. TCRdb keeps only in-frame clones here, not all; method: immunoSEQ multiplex PCR. The sample has tens of thousands of clones, around 90% seen once; the top ten hold about 0.4%. The sequencing sample was made of T cells isolated from PBMCs. The source is a human donor in good health.

The chain combines TRBV29-1 with TRBJ1-1; 9 bases are a match to TRBD1. Germline CDR1 is SQVTM and CDR2 is ANQGSEA. The V segment lost 7 bases and the J segment 3 bases; nucleotides outside the gene matches: 15. This CDR3 comprises 16 residues. CDR3 coding DNA: TGCAGCGCCGACCCCAGGGACAGGGCGGGGTACACTGAAGCTTTCTTT. Translating it yields CSADPRDRAGYTEAFF.

The chain has TRBV10-3 and TRBJ1-1; D is possibly TRBD1 (5 bases). This CDR3 is 12 amino acids long. Germline V lookup: CDR1 ENHRY, CDR2 SYGVKD. Trimming took 11 bases from V and 3 from J, leaving 13 bases between them. This CDR3 is CAASGTDTEAFF. CDR3 sequence (DNA): TGTGCCGCAAGCGGGACGGACACTGAAGCTTTCTTT.

The gene calls are TRBV7-9 and TRBJ1-5; D is ambiguous. V lost 1 base and J 4 bases, leaving 5 bases between the germline ends. The CDR3 consists of 13 residues. The germline V gene has CDR1 SEHNR and CDR2 FQNEAQ (reference sequence). CDR3 amino acids: CASSLDSNQPQHF. The DNA for the CDR3 is TGTGCCAGCAGCTTAGACTCAAATCAGCCCCAGCATTTT.

The J gene is TRBJ1-5, the V gene TRBV28; the match to TRBD1 covers 10 bases. Germline V CDR1 and CDR2: MDHEN, SYDVKM. V shed 4 bases, J shed 5 bases, and the junction held 5 bases outside the gene matches. The CDR3 spans 15 residues. In DNA form, the CDR3 reads TGTGCCAGCAGTTACGGGACAGGGGATTATCAGCCCCAGCATTTT. This encodes CASSYGTGDYQPQHF. Full variable domain (missing parts from reference TRBV28 and TRBJ1-5): DVKVTQSSRYLVKRTGEKVFLECVQDMDHENMFWYRQDPGLGLRLIYFSYDVKMKEKGDIPEGYSVSREKKERFSLILESASTNQTSMYLCASSYGTGDYQPQHFGDGTRLSIL.

A single count supports this clone. The chain joins TRBV10-2 to TRBJ1-1; D ambiguous. This CDR3 spans 13 amino acids. Germline CDR1 and CDR2: WSHSY and SAAADI. V lost 4 bases and J lost 2, with 8 bases in between. CDR3 in amino acids: CASSALLNTEAFF. The CDR3 DNA is TGCGCCAGCAGTGCACTGCTCAACACTGAAGCTTTCTTT.

The chain recombines TRBV7-9 with TRBJ2-7; 8 nucleotides align to TRBD2. Trimming removed 1 base from V and 6 bases from J; junction bases left unmatched: 5. Germline loops: CDR1 SEHNR, CDR2 FQNEAQ (reference sequence). This CDR3 contains 14 residues. The CDR3 sequence is CASSLERESLEQYF. Written as DNA, the CDR3 is TGTGCCAGCAGCTTAGAGCGGGAGTCTCTCGAGCAGTACTTC.

About this clone: A junction boundary mismatches the germline segment, possibly from a read error. The V call is TRBV7-7, the J call TRBJ2-1; 11 nucleotides match TRBD2. Germline values: CDR1 SSHAT, CDR2 FNYEAQ (reference sequence). This CDR3 is 17 amino acids long. CDR3 sequence (DNA): TGTGCTAGCAGCTTACCATTTAGCGGGAGGGCCCCGGTTGAGCAGTTCTTC. Residues: CASSLPFSGRAPVEQFF.

The V gene is TRBV4-3, the J gene TRBJ1-2; D not resolved. The CDR3 loop spans 13 amino acids. Germline lookup yields CDR1 LGHNA and CDR2 YSLEER. V shed 0 bases and J shed 6 bases, with 8 bases lying between them. The CDR3 spells CASSQEMGDGYTF. The CDR3 DNA reads TGCGCCAGCAGCCAAGAAATGGGCGATGGCTACACCTTC.

V gene TRBV27 combines with J gene TRBJ2-7; 13 nucleotides align to TRBD2. V lost 4 bases and J lost 0; bases outside the gene matches: 0. The CDR3 has 15 residues. Germline V lookup: CDR1 MNHEY, CDR2 SMNVEV (reference sequence). The CDR3 here is CASSWTSGSSYEQYF. The DNA for the CDR3 is TGTGCCAGCAGTTGGACTAGCGGGAGCTCCTACGAGCAGTACTTC.

This rearrangement joins TRBV27 to TRBJ2-7, with 8 bases aligning to TRBD1. Germline assignment: CDR1 MNHEY and CDR2 SMNVEV (reference sequence). The CDR3 totals 16 residues. The V segment lost 5 bases and the J segment 1 base; nucleotides outside the gene matches: 10. The DNA of the CDR3 is TGTGCCAGCAGTCATACCGGGACAGGAAATTCCTACGAGCAGTACTTC. This encodes CASSHTGTGNSYEQYF.

This sequence joins TRBV28 and TRBJ2-7; 7 bases align to TRBD1. The length of the CDR3 is 12 residues. Losses at the gene ends were 5 bases for V and 5 bases for J; bases not matched to a gene: 3. Germline assignment: CDR1 MDHEN and CDR2 SYDVKM. CDR3 DNA: TGTGCCAGCAGTATCGACAGGGACGAGCAGTACTTC. Translating it yields CASSIDRDEQYF.

This clone occurred once. The chain joins TRBV29-1 to TRBJ2-1, with 13 bases identical to TRBD2. Germline CDR1 and CDR2: SQVTM and ANQGSEA. This CDR3 has 17 residues. The junction had 9 bases not matched to a gene; V was cut back by 7 bases and J by 0 bases. The CDR3 loop is CSGRRTSGSYSYNEQFF. The CDR3 DNA follows: TGCAGCGGTAGACGGACTAGCGGGAGCTACTCCTACAATGAGCAGTTCTTC.

The chain couples TRBV6-1 to TRBJ2-6; D gene unclear. Per germline, CDR1 MNHNS and CDR2 SASEGT. The V end lost 2 bases, the J end lost 0 bases, and 8 bases lay between the germline ends. The CDR3 spans 16 residues. In DNA, the CDR3 is TGTGCCAGCAGTGAACCCCCGGGCTCTGGGGCCAACGTCCTGACTTTC. It encodes CASSEPPGSGANVLTF.

The rearrangement links TRBV19 to TRBJ1-1; TRBD1 might be the D (6 bases). V was pared by 7 bases and J by 0 bases, with 18 bases between. CDR3 size: 16 residues. Per the germline V gene, CDR1 is LNHDA and CDR2 is SQIVND (reference sequence). CDR3 protein: CASTYIGDTLNTEAFF. For the CDR3, the DNA is TGTGCCAGTACCTATATAGGGGACACCTTGAACACTGAAGCTTTCTTT.

This sequence joins TRBV9 and TRBJ1-1; the D gene is possibly TRBD1 (5 bases). The germline V gene has CDR1 SGDLS and CDR2 YYNGEE. V gave up 4 bases and J gave up 10 bases, with 17 bases separating them. There are 13 residues in the CDR3. The DNA of the CDR3 is TGTGCCAGCAGCCCTGACTTACCCGGGGGAGCTTTCTTT. This translates into CASSPDLPGGAFF.

The chain employs TRBV4-3 and TRBJ1-1; 7 bases align to TRBD1. V shed 4 bases and J 4 bases; nucleotides not matched to a gene: 12. From germline, CDR1 is LGHNA and CDR2 YSLEER. The CDR3 length is 16 residues. The CDR3 protein is CASSLGRQGWSTEAFF. CDR3 DNA sequence: TGCGCCAGCAGCCTCGGGCGACAGGGATGGAGCACTGAAGCTTTCTTT.